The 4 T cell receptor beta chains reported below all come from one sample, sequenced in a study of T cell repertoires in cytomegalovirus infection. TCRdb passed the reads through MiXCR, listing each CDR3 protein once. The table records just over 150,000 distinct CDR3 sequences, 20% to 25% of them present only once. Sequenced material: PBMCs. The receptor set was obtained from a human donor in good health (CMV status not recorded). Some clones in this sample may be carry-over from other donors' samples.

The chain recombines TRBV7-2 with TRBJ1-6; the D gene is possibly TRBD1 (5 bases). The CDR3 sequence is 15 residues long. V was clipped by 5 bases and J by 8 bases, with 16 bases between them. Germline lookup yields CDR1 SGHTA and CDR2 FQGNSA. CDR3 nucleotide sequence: TGTGCCAGCAGCCCCGACAGTCTAAGGGATTCACCCCTCCACTTT. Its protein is CASSPDSLRDSPLHF. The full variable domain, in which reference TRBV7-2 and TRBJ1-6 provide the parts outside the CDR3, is GAGVSQSPSNKVTEKGKDVELRCDPISGHTALYWYRQSLGQGLEFLIYFQGNSAPDKSGLPSDRFSAERTGGSVSTLTIQRTQQEDSAVYLCASSPDSLRDSPLHFGNGTRLTVT.

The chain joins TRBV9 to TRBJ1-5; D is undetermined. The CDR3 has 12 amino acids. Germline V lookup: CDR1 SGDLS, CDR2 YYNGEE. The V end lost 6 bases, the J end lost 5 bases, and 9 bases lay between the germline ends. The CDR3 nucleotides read TGTGCCAGCAATCGGGGTGATCAGCCCCAGCATTTT. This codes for CASNRGDQPQHF.

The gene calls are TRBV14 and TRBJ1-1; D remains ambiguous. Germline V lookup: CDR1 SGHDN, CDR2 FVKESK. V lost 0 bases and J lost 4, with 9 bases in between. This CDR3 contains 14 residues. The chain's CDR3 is CASSQDLQPTEAFF. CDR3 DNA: TGTGCCAGCAGCCAAGATCTACAGCCCACTGAAGCTTTCTTT. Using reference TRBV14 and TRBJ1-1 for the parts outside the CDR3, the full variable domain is EAGVTQFPSHSVIEKGQTVTLRCDPISGHDNLYWYRRVMGKEIKFLLHFVKESKQDESGMPNNRFLAERTGGTYSTLKVQPAELEDSGVYFCASSQDLQPTEAFFGQGTRLTVV.

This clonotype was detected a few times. CDR3 in amino acids: CASHSKGSYNSPLHF. The CDR3 DNA sequence: TGTGCCAGCCACTCGAAGGGAAGCTATAATTCACCCCTCCACTTT. The chain links TRBV5-4 to TRBJ1-6; no clear D. This CDR3 has 15 residues. In germline, CDR1 is SGHNT, CDR2 YYREEE (reference sequence). V lost 7 bases and J 3 bases, leaving 14 bases between the germline ends. The full variable domain, its missing parts supplied by reference TRBV5-4 and TRBJ1-6, is ETGVTQSPTHLIKTRGQQVTLRCSSQSGHNTVSWYQQALGQGPQFIFQYYREEENGRGNFPPRFSGLQFPNYSSELNVNALELDDSALYLCASHSKGSYNSPLHFGNGTRLTVT.